Listed below are T cell receptor beta chains from one sample, sequenced in a study of shared clonotypes between healthy human individuals. The protocol was immunoSEQ multiplex PCR, while the TCRdb copy is restricted to in-frame clones and leaves out a portion. The sample lists around 620,000 clones; 85% to 95% were seen once. The sequencing input was naive CD8+ T cells sorted from blood. These receptors were obtained from a woman aged 25 to 39 in good health. CDR3s include the opening cysteine and the closing phenylalanine or tryptophan. D genes are given only for firm matches. Clone size is given for some rows only: seen once, a few or many times, or a class if the clone is expanded.

clone size | CDR3 length | J gene | D gene | V gene | CDR3 DNA | CDR3 protein
NA | 17 | TRBJ1-4 | NA | TRBV5-8 | TGTGCCAGCAGCTTTGGAGCCGTACAGGGACCTAATGAAAAACTGTTTTTT | CASSFGAVQGPNEKLFF
NA | 16 | TRBJ2-1 | TRBD2 | TRBV2 | TGTGCCAGCAGATACCCGGGACTAGCGTATGACAATGAGCAGTTCTTC | CASRYPGLAYDNEQFF
NA | 15 | TRBJ1-1 | NA | TRBV4-1 | TGCGCCAGCAGCCAAGAGGGAATGGCGAACACTGAAGCTTTCTTT | CASSQEGMANTEAFF
NA | 15 | TRBJ2-7 | NA | TRBV7-2 | TGTGCCAGCAGCTTATGGGGCGGAAGCTCCTACGAGCAGTACTTC | CASSLWGGSSYEQYF
NA | 15 | TRBJ1-5 | TRBD1 | TRBV2 | TGTGCCAGCAGAGCGGACAGGAATAGCAATCAGCCCCAGCATTTT | CASRADRNSNQPQHF
NA | 14 | TRBJ1-5 | NA | TRBV28 | TGTGCCAGCACCACCGGGATAAGCGGTCAGCCCCAGCATTTT | CASTTGISGQPQHF
NA | 14 | TRBJ1-2 | NA | TRBV7-9 | TGTGCCAGCAGCTTAGGGCAGGGAATATATGGCTACACCTTC | CASSLGQGIYGYTF
NA | 16 | TRBJ2-7 | NA | TRBV7-6 | TGTGCCAGCAGCCCGGGGGCGGGGGACCCGGCCTACGAGCAGTACTTC | CASSPGAGDPAYEQYF
NA | 14 | TRBJ1-2 | NA | TRBV28 | TGTGCCAGCAGTTTTGAGGGGACCTCGGATGGCTACACCTTC | CASSFEGTSDGYTF
NA | 18 | TRBJ1-3 | NA | TRBV30 | TGTGCCTGGAGTGTATACGGTGGGAGCCCTCCCTCTGGAAACACCATATATTTT | CAWSVYGGSPPSGNTIYF
NA | 14 | TRBJ1-1 | NA | TRBV10-3 | TGTGCCATCAGTGACAATATAGGGCGGGCTGAAGCTTTCTTT | CAISDNIGRAEAFF
NA | 13 | TRBJ1-2 | NA | TRBV6-5 | TGTGCCAGCAGTTACAGGGTAGTAGATGGCTACACCTTC | CASSYRVVDGYTF
NA | 14 | TRBJ2-7 | TRBD2 | TRBV5-4 | TGTGCCAGCAGCCCCACTAGCGGAAGCTACGAGCAGTACTTC | CASSPTSGSYEQYF
NA | 15 | TRBJ1-1 | TRBD1 | TRBV9 | TGTGCCAGCACCCCGGGACAGGGAATGAACACTGAAGCTTTCTTT | CASTPGQGMNTEAFF
NA | 11 | TRBJ1-1 | NA | TRBV10-3 | TGTGCCATCAGTGAGTCTGAGAGAACTTTCTTT | CAISESERTFF
NA | 15 | TRBJ2-7 | NA | TRBV5-1 | TGCGCCAGCAGCTTGGGGTTAGCGGCAACCTACGAGCAGTACTTC | CASSLGLAATYEQYF
NA | 16 | TRBJ1-4 | NA | TRBV15 | TGTGCCACCAGCGGGGGGGAGACAGCCCCTAATGAAAAACTGTTTTTT | CATSGGETAPNEKLFF
NA | 10 | TRBJ2-1 | NA | TRBV20-1 | TGCAGTGCTGTCCCGGCGGAGCAGTTCTTC | CSAVPAEQFF
NA | 15 | TRBJ1-5 | NA | TRBV27 | TGTGCCAGCAGTTTGGGGGTGTTGGGCAATCAGCCCCAGCATTTT | CASSLGVLGNQPQHF
NA | 16 | TRBJ2-7 | NA | TRBV5-1 | TGCGCCAGCCGATTACGTGCCGGGACTGAGACCTACGAGCAGTACTTC | CASRLRAGTETYEQYF
NA | 18 | TRBJ2-2 | NA | TRBV2 | TGTGCCAGCAGTGATATTTGGGGTCTTGGCGCGAACACCGGGGAGCTGTTTTTT | CASSDIWGLGANTGELFF
NA | 15 | TRBJ2-7 | NA | TRBV5-4 | TGTGCCAGCAGCTTGGAACGGGACCTAACCTACGAGCAGTACTTC | CASSLERDLTYEQYF
NA | 18 | TRBJ1-4 | TRBD1 | TRBV19 | TGTGCCAGTAGTATCATCGTGACAGGGGCCACGATTGCCGAAAAACTGTTTTTT | CASSIIVTGATIAEKLFF
NA | 17 | TRBJ2-7 | TRBD1 | TRBV7-9 | TGTGCCAGCAGCTATCTCTTCGCCGGGACAGGCAGCTACGAGCAGTACTTC | CASSYLFAGTGSYEQYF
once | 11 | TRBJ2-1 | NA | TRBV30 | TGTGCCTGGAACCAGGGTTACGAGCAGTTCTTC | CAWNQGYEQFF
few | 11 | TRBJ1-4 | NA | TRBV5-5 | TGTGCCAGCAGCGGACATGAAAAACTGTTTTTT | CASSGHEKLFF
NA | 17 | TRBJ2-3 | NA | TRBV5-1 | TGCGCCAGCAGCTTGGTGTGGGCAGGGGGGAGCACAGATACGCAGTATTTT | CASSLVWAGGSTDTQYF
NA | 9 | TRBJ1-1 | NA | TRBV29-1 | TGCAACACAGGCACTGAAGCTTTCTTT | CNTGTEAFF
NA | 14 | TRBJ1-3 | NA | TRBV10-3 | TGTGCCATCAGTGTGACGGGCTTTGGAAACACCATATATTTT | CAISVTGFGNTIYF
NA | 16 | TRBJ2-7 | NA | TRBV2 | TGTGCCAGCAGAACAGAAGGAATGGGCTACTACTGGGAGCAGTACTTC | CASRTEGMGYYWEQYF
NA | 17 | TRBJ2-2 | TRBD2 | TRBV27 | TGTGCCAGCAGTGGACGACTAGCGGGACTGAACACCGGGGAGCTGTTTTTT | CASSGRLAGLNTGELFF
NA | 15 | TRBJ2-7 | NA | TRBV15 | TGTGCCACCAGCCCCTCAGGGGGGGCTGCCTACGAGCAGTACTTC | CATSPSGGAAYEQYF